These 21 T cell receptor beta chains were sequenced from one sample in a study of blood T cell repertoires in COVID-19. Sequencing was performed with immunoSEQ multiplex PCR; in TCRdb, only in-frame clones are kept and a portion is missing. The table shows roughly 200,000 clones, with roughly nine tenths occurring only once. The sample comprised PBMCs or T cells enriched from blood (not recorded which). The source of these receptors is a woman aged 40 to 55 with acute COVID-19.

The chain joins TRBV2 to TRBJ1-4, with unresolved D. This CDR3 spans 13 amino acids. Trimming took 9 bases from V and 3 from J, leaving 11 bases between them. Germline lookup yields CDR1 SNHLY and CDR2 FYNNEI. The CDR3 DNA sequence: TGTGCCAGTCTCGGTCGAGCTAATGAAAAACTGTTTTTT. Protein: CASLGRANEKLFF. Supplemented by reference TRBV2 and TRBJ1-4, the full variable domain reads EPEVTQTPSHQVTQMGQEVILRCVPISNHLYFYWYRQILGQKVEFLVSFYNNEISEKSEIFDDQFSVERPDGSNFTLKIRSTKLEDSAMYFCASLGRANEKLFFGSGTQLSVL.

This clone was seen only once. This chain links TRBV28 with TRBJ1-1, with a weak D call TRBD1 (5 bases). The V end was cut by 3 bases, the J end by 7 bases, with 12 bases between. This CDR3 contains 13 residues. Germline V gene sequence: CDR1 MDHEN, CDR2 SYDVKM. As DNA, the CDR3 is TGTGCCAGCAGTTTGGGGGGACCCTTTGAAGCTTTCTTT. It yields the protein CASSLGGPFEAFF.

J is TRBJ1-5 and V is TRBV12-5; no definite D call. In germline, CDR1 is LGHNT, CDR2 FRNRAP. This CDR3 contains 17 residues. Trimming removed 0 bases from V and 2 bases from J, with 14 bases in between. The CDR3 bases are TGTGCTAGTGGTTTGGTACGTACAGCCTTGGGCAATCAGCCCCAGCATTTT. This translates into CASGLVRTALGNQPQHF.

V is TRBV14 and J is TRBJ1-1, with D perhaps TRBD1 (5 bases). V dropped 2 bases and J dropped 1 base, with 14 bases sitting between them. There are 16 residues in the CDR3. From germline, CDR1 is SGHDN and CDR2 FVKESK. The CDR3 DNA sequence: TGTGCCAGCAGCCAACCCATTGGGGGGGGGAACACTGAAGCTTTCTTT. This codes for CASSQPIGGGNTEAFF. The complete variable domain, with remaining parts taken from reference TRBV14 and TRBJ1-1, reads EAGVTQFPSHSVIEKGQTVTLRCDPISGHDNLYWYRRVMGKEIKFLLHFVKESKQDESGMPNNRFLAERTGGTYSTLKVQPAELEDSGVYFCASSQPIGGGNTEAFFGQGTRLTVV.

The rearrangement links TRBV6-5 to TRBJ1-1; D might be TRBD1 (6 bases). Germline V gene lookup returns CDR1 MNHEY and CDR2 SVGAGI. Trimming took off 5 bases at V and 1 base at J, with 14 bases between the two ends. The CDR3 covers 15 residues. Here the CDR3 DNA reads TGTGCCAGCAGTCCACGGGGACACCGGAACACTGAAGCTTTCTTT. It specifies CASSPRGHRNTEAFF.

Only one count was recorded for this clone. This chain links TRBV18 with TRBJ1-1, with 9 bases identical to TRBD1. CDR3 length: 16 amino acids. Trimming at V came to 4 bases and at J to 2 bases, leaving 8 bases not matched to a gene. The germline gives CDR1 KGHSH, CDR2 LQKENI. The chain's CDR3 is CASSRPGTGYNTEAFF. DNA of the CDR3: TGTGCCAGCTCACGTCCCGGGACAGGGTACAACACTGAAGCTTTCTTT.

The V gene is TRBV12-3 or TRBV12-4, the J gene TRBJ1-2; 8 nucleotides match TRBD1. Trimming took 4 bases from V and 2 from J; bases not matched to a gene: 0. CDR3 length: 13 residues. CDR3: CASSWDRNYGYTF. The CDR3 DNA reads as TGTGCCAGCAGTTGGGACAGGAACTATGGCTACACCTTC.

The chain couples TRBV11-1 to TRBJ2-7; 10 bases are shared with TRBD2. CDR3 length: 16 residues. Per germline, CDR1 SGHAT and CDR2 FQDESV (reference sequence). V was pared by 4 bases and J by 5 bases, with 11 bases of the junction left unmatched. CDR3 nucleotides: TGTGCCAGCAGCTATCTTGGAGCGGGAGGGCCGGACGAGCAGTACTTC. This codes for CASSYLGAGGPDEQYF.

The chain links TRBV29-1 to TRBJ2-7; possible D gene TRBD1, 6 bases. V lost 0 bases and J lost 3, with 12 bases in between. Germline CDR1 and CDR2: SQVTM and ANQGSEA. The CDR3 is 14 residues long. CDR3 residues: CSVEEGRGSYEQYF. DNA for the CDR3: TGCAGCGTTGAAGAGGGCAGGGGCAGCTACGAGCAGTACTTC.

V is TRBV9 and J is TRBJ1-1; 8 bases fit TRBD1. CDR1 and CDR2 from the germline V gene are SGDLS and YYNGEE. This CDR3 has 15 residues. Trimming at V came to 3 bases and at J to 5 bases, leaving 9 bases not matched to a gene. This CDR3 is CASSGHSTGDTEAFF. For the CDR3, the DNA is TGTGCCAGCAGCGGGCATTCGACAGGGGATACTGAAGCTTTCTTT.

The rearrangement links TRBV12-5 to TRBJ1-2; 8 bases fit TRBD1. In germline, CDR1 is LGHNT, CDR2 FRNRAP. V was clipped by 6 bases and J by 4 bases; unmatched bases: 10. The CDR3 extends over 15 amino acids. The CDR3 sequence: CASGWGQALAYGYTF. Here the CDR3 DNA reads TGTGCTAGTGGCTGGGGACAGGCCTTGGCCTATGGCTACACCTTC.

V and J are TRBV30 and TRBJ2-2, with TRBD2 matching 11 bases. This CDR3 is built from 16 residues. Germline-derived CDR1 and CDR2 are GTSNPN and SVGIG (reference sequence). V shed 0 bases and J 3 bases; nucleotides not matched to a gene: 3. The CDR3 region is CAWSVLAGAYTGELFF. The CDR3 DNA reads as TGTGCCTGGAGTGTACTAGCGGGAGCTTACACCGGGGAGCTGTTTTTT.

This chain uses TRBV19 with TRBJ1-5; 11 bases match TRBD1. Germline CDR1 LNHDA, CDR2 SQIVND (reference sequence). CDR3 length equals 18 residues. V lost 0 bases and J lost 7; bases outside the gene matches: 11. The CDR3, as DNA: TGTGCCAGTAGTATAGATCGGGCGGGACAGGGGGTTTTACAGCCCCAGCATTTT. Amino acid sequence: CASSIDRAGQGVLQPQHF.

The CDR3 nucleotides read TGTGCCAGCAGTGAATGGGGACTAGCGGAGGGGTGGGATACGCAGTATTTT. Protein product: CASSEWGLAEGWDTQYF. The chain carries TRBV2 and TRBJ2-3, with 11 bases fitting TRBD2. After removal of 2 bases from V and 6 bases from J, the junction contained 10 bases not matched to a gene. Germline assignment: CDR1 SNHLY and CDR2 FYNNEI. This CDR3 is built from 17 residues.

The chain couples TRBV5-1 to TRBJ2-7, with 7 positions matching TRBD2. From germline, CDR1 is SGHRS and CDR2 YFSETQ. V shed 8 bases and J 1 base; nucleotides not matched to a gene: 6. CDR3 length: 13 amino acids. CDR3 coding DNA: TGCGCCAGTAAAGCGGGATCGTCCTACGAGCAGTACTTC. This translates into CASKAGSSYEQYF.

The chain joins TRBV7-8 to TRBJ2-5; 7 bases map to TRBD2. The CDR3 covers 14 residues. Trimming took 11 bases from V and 1 from J; bases not matched to a gene: 10. Per germline, CDR1 SGHVS and CDR2 FQNEAQ. In nucleotides, the CDR3 is TGTGCCCTAGGGGCAGCGGGAACCCAAGAGACCCAGTACTTC. This encodes CALGAAGTQETQYF.

This chain links TRBV30 with TRBJ2-5, with D possibly TRBD2 on 5 matching bases. Looked up from germline, CDR1 is GTSNPN and CDR2 is SVGIG (reference sequence). Trimming cost V 1 base and J 0 bases, with 6 bases left between them. This CDR3 has 13 amino acids. CDR3: CAWSAGYQETQYF. Written as DNA, the CDR3 is TGTGCCTGGAGTGCGGGGTACCAAGAGACCCAGTACTTC. The entire variable domain, with the rest obtained from reference TRBV30 and TRBJ2-5, is as follows: SQTIHQWPATLVQPVGSPLSLECTVEGTSNPNLYWYRQAAGRGLQLLFYSVGIGQISSEVPQNLSASRPQDRQFILSSKKLLLSDSGFYLCAWSAGYQETQYFGPGTRLLVL.

The chain carries TRBV2 and TRBJ1-1; the match to TRBD1 covers 7 bases. Germline lookup yields CDR1 SNHLY and CDR2 FYNNEI. Trimming at V came to 7 bases and at J to 0 bases, leaving 2 bases not matched to a gene. The CDR3 sequence is 13 residues long. In DNA, the CDR3 is TGTGCCAGCAAGGGACAGATGAACACTGAAGCTTTCTTT. Amino acids: CASKGQMNTEAFF.

The chain combines TRBV4-2 with TRBJ2-3; TRBD2 aligns across 12 bases. Germline V gene data show CDR1 as LGHNA and CDR2 as YNFKEQ. This CDR3 region has 17 residues. The trim removed 2 bases at V and 4 bases at J, leaving 7 bases unmatched. The CDR3 DNA reads TGTGCCAGCAGCCAATCGGCTAGCGGGGGGGCTTCAGATACGCAGTATTTT. Its protein is CASSQSASGGASDTQYF.

This clone was seen repeatedly, ten times or more. The chain has TRBV27 and TRBJ1-5; a possible D gene is TRBD1 (6 bases). The CDR3 runs 13 residues. The V end lost 3 bases, the J end lost 7 bases, and 10 bases lay between the germline ends. Germline values: CDR1 MNHEY, CDR2 SMNVEV (reference sequence). The CDR3 coding sequence is TGTGCCAGCAGTTTTAAGGACAGCCAGCCCCAGCATTTT. It codes for CASSFKDSQPQHF.

Here the CDR3 reads CASSVEQSSYNEQFF. The DNA for the CDR3 is TGTGCCAGCAGCGTAGAACAGAGCTCCTACAATGAGCAGTTCTTC. The chain joins TRBV9 to TRBJ2-1; D ambiguous. Looked up from germline, CDR1 is SGDLS and CDR2 is YYNGEE. Trimming took off 0 bases at V and 0 bases at J, with 7 bases between the two ends. The CDR3 spans 15 residues.